This paragraph reports one T cell receptor beta chain. Its antigen is still unknown. These data come from a study of identical twins. Looked up from germline, CDR1 is SGHTA and CDR2 is FQGNSA. CDR3 length: 15 amino acids. V lost 3 bases, J lost 4 bases, and 9 bases stayed unmatched. TCRdb itself ran the 5' RACE reads through MiXCR, one entry per CDR3 protein. Among some 440,000 distinct CDR3 sequences listed, less than 25% were seen once. Regarding the study as a whole: The models gave estimates that fell short of the out-of-frame TCR alpha sharing seen in monozygotic twins.

This same sample was also taken into another study, of T cells expressing NK-cell markers.

The receptor was derived from a woman aged 18-30 years in good health. The sequenced sample consisted of CD4+ T cells sorted from blood. This chain joins TRBV7-2 and TRBJ2-7, with 7 bases aligning to TRBD2. The CDR3 sequence: CASSFSGLVGYEQYF. The CDR3 DNA reads TGTGCCAGCAGCTTTTCCGGACTAGTTGGATACGAGCAGTACTTC.